The clone carrying this T cell receptor (beta chain) was recorded only once. One end of the junction fails to match germline, which may point to a read error. The data belong to a study of blood T cell repertoires in COVID-19. Study information: Specimens from acute and convalescent COVID-19 originated in the United States, Italy and Spain. The cDNA or gDNA used as material had been derived from T cells, B-cell-depleted T cells, or PBMCs.

In the study's own analysis: Amplification of reference gene primers provided the estimated nucleated cell counts. Profiled with immunoSEQ multiplex PCR; TCRdb holds only in-frame clones, not every one. V and J calls and clone size follow that table, whereas D and trimming were derived from the DNA. The sample yields 200,000 to 250,000 clones, 83% seen once. The CDR3 length is 13 residues. Per germline, CDR1 SEHNR and CDR2 FQNEAQ (reference sequence). The sample comprised peripheral blood. This chain joins TRBV7-9 and TRBJ1-2, with a tentative D call TRBD1 (5 bases). The sequence came from a human donor in a cohort sampled during active COVID-19. The CDR3 loop reads CASTLVGVLGYTF. In DNA form, the CDR3 reads TGTGCCAGCACCTTAGTAGGGGTTCTTGGCTACACCTTC.